This T cell receptor (beta chain) was captured in a study of spatial heterogeneity in lung cancer. By frequency in the sample, this clonotype is large. Because this beta chain is a stray read in a library intended to capture alpha chains, its abundance should not be given much weight. The CDR3 consists of 14 residues. Germline V gene lookup returns CDR1 MDHEN and CDR2 SYDVKM. The time point was: sample taken at primary tumor resection. Samples were obtained from 70 or so donors, all untreated early-stage non-small cell lung cancer patients. TCRdb reprocessed the 5' RACE reads with MiXCR, giving one entry per CDR3 protein. The sample includes more than 400 distinct CDR3 sequences, about 15% of them seen just once.

The V gene is TRBV28, the J gene TRBJ2-3; the D gene is possibly TRBD2 (6 bases). This clonotype originated in a male donor with early-stage non-small cell lung cancer. The sample was normal lung tissue next to the tumor, taken at surgery. CDR3 region: CASGYITDLDTQYF. Written as DNA, the CDR3 is TGTGCTAGCGGTTACATCACAGACCTAGATACGCAGTATTTT.